This T cell receptor (beta chain) was identified during a study of OX40 agonist ivuxolimab in advanced cancers. The table came from immunoSEQ multiplex PCR; TCRdb's copy has only in-frame clones and leaves some out. The data contain tens of thousands of clones, 65% to 90% of them seen just once; the ten biggest clones take up approximately 0.92%. This clone came up once. The germline V gene encodes CDR1 LNHDA and CDR2 SQIVND (reference sequence). CDR3 length equals 15 residues. V lost 5 bases, J lost 6 bases, and 9 bases stayed unmatched. Sequenced here: CD4+ or CD8+ T cells sorted from blood, sampled in a trial of the OX40 agonist ivuxolimab. The gene calls are TRBV19 and TRBJ1-5, with 8 bases identical to TRBD1. This clonotype was obtained from an adult with an advanced solid tumor such as melanoma, head and neck, liver or kidney cancer. The CDR3 nucleotides read TGTGCCAGTAGTGGAGGCAGGGGGCTTGGTCAGCCCCAGCATTTT. Protein sequence: CASSGGRGLGQPQHF.